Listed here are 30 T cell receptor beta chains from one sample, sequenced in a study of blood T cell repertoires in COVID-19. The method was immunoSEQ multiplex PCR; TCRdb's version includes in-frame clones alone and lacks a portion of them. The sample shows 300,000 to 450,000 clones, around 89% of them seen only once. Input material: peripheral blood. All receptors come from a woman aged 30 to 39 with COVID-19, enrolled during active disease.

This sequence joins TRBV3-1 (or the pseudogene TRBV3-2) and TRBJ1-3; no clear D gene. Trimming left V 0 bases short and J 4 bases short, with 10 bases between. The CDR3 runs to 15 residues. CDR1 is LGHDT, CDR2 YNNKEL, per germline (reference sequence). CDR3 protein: CASSQDYTGGNTIYF. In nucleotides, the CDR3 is TGTGCCAGCAGCCAAGACTACACGGGGGGAAACACCATATATTTT.

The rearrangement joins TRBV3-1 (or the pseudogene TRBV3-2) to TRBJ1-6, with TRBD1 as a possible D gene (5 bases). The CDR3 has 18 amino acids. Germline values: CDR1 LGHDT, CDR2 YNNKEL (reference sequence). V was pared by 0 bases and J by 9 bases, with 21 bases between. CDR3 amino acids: CASSQDTWAAGQGSPLHF. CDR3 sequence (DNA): TGTGCCAGCAGCCAAGATACCTGGGCGGCAGGGCAAGGTTCACCCCTCCACTTT.

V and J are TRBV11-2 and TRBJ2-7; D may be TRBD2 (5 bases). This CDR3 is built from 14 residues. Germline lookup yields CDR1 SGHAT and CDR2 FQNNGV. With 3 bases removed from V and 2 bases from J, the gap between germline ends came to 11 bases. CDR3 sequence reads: CASSFGGFPYEQYF. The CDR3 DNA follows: TGTGCCAGCAGCTTCGGCGGGTTCCCCTACGAGCAGTACTTC.

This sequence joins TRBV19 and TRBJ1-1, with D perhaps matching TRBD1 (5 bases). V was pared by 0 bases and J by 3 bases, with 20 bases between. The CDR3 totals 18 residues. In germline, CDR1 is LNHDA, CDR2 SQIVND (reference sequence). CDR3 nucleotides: TGTGCCAGTAGTATAGATCACCGTCCGCGGGGGATGGACACTGAAGCTTTCTTT. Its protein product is CASSIDHRPRGMDTEAFF.

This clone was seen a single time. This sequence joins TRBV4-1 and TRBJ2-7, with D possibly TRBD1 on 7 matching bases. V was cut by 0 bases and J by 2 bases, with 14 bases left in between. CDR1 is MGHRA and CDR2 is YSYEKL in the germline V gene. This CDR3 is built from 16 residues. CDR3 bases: TGCGCCAGCAGCCAAGATCTTCGCAGGGGGGCCTACGAGCAGTACTTC. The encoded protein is CASSQDLRRGAYEQYF.

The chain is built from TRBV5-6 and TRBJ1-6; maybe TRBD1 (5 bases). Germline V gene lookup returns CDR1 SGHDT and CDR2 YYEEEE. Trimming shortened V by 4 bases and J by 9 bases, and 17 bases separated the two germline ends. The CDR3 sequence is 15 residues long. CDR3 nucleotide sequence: TGTGCCAGCAGCCCCGGCTTTGGGGGGGTTTCACCCCTCCACTTT. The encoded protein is CASSPGFGGVSPLHF.

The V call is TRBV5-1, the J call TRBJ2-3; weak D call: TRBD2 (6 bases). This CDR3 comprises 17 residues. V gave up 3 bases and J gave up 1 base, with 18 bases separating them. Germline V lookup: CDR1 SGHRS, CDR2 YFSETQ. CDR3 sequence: CASSSSGASGRTDTQYF. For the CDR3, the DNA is TGCGCCAGCAGCTCCTCCGGGGCCAGCGGGCGCACAGATACGCAGTATTTT.

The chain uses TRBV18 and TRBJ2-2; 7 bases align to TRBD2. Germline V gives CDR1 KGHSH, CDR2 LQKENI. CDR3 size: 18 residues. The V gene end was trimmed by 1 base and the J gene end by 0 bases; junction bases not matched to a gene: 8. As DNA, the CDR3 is TGTGCCAGCTCACCACTTTTGCGCGGGGGACCGAACACCGGGGAGCTGTTTTTT. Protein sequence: CASSPLLRGGPNTGELFF.

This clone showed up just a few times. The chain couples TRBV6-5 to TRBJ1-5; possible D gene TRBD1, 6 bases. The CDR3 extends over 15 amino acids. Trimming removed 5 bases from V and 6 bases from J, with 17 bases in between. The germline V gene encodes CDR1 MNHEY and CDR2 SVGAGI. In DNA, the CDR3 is TGTGCCAGCAGTAACCTATGGGGGCCCTCTCAGCCCCAGCATTTT. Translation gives CASSNLWGPSQPQHF.

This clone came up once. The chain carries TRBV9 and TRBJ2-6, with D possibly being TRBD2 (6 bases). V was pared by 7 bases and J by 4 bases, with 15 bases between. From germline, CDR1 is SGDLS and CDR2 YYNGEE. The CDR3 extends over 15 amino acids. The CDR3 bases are TGTGCCAGCGATAGGGGAGGAACCGGGGCCAACGTCCTGACTTTC. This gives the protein CASDRGGTGANVLTF.

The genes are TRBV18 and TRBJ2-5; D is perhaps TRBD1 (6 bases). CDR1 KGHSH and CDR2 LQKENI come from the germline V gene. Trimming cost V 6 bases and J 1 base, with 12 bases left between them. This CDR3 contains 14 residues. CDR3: CASSTGRRQETQYF. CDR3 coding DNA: TGTGCCAGCTCTACAGGGAGACGCCAAGAGACCCAGTACTTC.

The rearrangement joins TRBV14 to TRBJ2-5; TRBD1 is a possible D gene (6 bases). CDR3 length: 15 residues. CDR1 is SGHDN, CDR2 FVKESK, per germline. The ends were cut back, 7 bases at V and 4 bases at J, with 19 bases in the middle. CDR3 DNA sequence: TGTGCCAGCAACCATTTTGACAGGCCCTTAGAGACCCAGTACTTC. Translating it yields CASNHFDRPLETQYF. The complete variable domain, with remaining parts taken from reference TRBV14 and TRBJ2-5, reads EAGVTQFPSHSVIEKGQTVTLRCDPISGHDNLYWYRRVMGKEIKFLLHFVKESKQDESGMPNNRFLAERTGGTYSTLKVQPAELEDSGVYFCASNHFDRPLETQYFGPGTRLLVL.

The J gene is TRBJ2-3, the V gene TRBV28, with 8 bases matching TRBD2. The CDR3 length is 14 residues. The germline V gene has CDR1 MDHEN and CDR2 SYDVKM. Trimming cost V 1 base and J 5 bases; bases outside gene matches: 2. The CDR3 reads CASSLSGGIDTQYF. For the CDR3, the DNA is TGTGCCAGCAGTTTATCGGGGGGGATAGATACGCAGTATTTT.

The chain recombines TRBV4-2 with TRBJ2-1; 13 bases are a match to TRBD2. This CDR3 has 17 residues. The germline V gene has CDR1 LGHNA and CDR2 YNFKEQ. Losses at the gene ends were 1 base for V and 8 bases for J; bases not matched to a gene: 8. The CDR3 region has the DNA TGTGCCAGCAGCCAAGTACTAGCGGGGGGGCCTCGCGATGAGCAGTTCTTC. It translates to CASSQVLAGGPRDEQFF.

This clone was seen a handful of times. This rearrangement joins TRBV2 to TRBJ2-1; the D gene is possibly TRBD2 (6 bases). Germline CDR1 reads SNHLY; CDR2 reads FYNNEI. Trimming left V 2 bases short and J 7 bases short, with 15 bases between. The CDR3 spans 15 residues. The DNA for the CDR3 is TGTGCCAGCAGTGAATTGGAGGGAGGAATGAATGAGCAGTTCTTC. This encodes CASSELEGGMNEQFF.

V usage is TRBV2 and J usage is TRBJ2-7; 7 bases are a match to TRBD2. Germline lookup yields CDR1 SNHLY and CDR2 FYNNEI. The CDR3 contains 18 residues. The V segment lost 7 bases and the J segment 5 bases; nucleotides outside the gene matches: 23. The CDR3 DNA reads TGTGCCAGCACCCCATCGGCGGGGGTGGGCAGGGTTCGCCACGAGCAGTACTTC. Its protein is CASTPSAGVGRVRHEQYF.

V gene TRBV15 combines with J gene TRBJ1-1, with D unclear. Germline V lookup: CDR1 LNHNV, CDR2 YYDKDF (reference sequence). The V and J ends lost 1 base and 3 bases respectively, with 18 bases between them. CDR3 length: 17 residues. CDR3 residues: CATSRVSSSIRYTEAFF. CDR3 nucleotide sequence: TGTGCCACCAGCAGAGTAAGCTCCTCCATTCGTTACACTGAAGCTTTCTTT.

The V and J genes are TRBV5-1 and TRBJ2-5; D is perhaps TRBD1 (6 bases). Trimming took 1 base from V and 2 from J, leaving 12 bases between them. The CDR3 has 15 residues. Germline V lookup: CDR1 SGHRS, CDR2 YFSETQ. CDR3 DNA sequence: TGCGCCAGCAGCTTGCAGGGGTCCAAACAAGAGACCCAGTACTTC. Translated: CASSLQGSKQETQYF.

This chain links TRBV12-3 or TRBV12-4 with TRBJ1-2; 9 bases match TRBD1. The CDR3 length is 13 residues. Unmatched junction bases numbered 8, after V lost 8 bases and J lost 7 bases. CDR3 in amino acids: CASGLQGAGGYTF. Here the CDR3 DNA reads TGTGCCAGCGGACTACAGGGGGCAGGTGGCTACACCTTC.

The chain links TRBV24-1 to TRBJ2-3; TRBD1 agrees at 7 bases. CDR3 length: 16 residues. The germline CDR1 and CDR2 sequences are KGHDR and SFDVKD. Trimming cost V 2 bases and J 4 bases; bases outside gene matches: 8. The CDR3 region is CATSDSRQGWADTQYF. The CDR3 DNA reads TGTGCCACCAGTGATTCCAGACAGGGTTGGGCAGATACGCAGTATTTT.

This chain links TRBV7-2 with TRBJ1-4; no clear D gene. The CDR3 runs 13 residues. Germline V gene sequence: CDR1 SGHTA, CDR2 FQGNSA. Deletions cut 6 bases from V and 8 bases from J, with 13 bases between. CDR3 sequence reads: CASSRQPREKLFF. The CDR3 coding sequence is TGTGCCAGCAGTCGTCAGCCGCGGGAAAAACTGTTTTTT.

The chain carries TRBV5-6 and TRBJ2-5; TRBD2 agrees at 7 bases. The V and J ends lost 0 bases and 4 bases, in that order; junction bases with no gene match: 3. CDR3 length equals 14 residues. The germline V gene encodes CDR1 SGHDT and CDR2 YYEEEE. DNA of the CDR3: TGTGCCAGCAGCTTGGTATCGGGAGGAGAGACCCAGTACTTC. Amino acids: CASSLVSGGETQYF.

CDR3 in DNA: TGTGCCACCAGTAATGGAAGGCGGCACACAGATACGCAGTATTTT. Its protein is CATSNGRRHTDTQYF. The chain carries TRBV24-1 and TRBJ2-3; D gene uncertain. Per the germline V gene, CDR1 is KGHDR and CDR2 is SFDVKD. Between the trimmed V and J ends, which lost 6 bases and 2 bases, there was a span of 14 bases. This CDR3 region has 15 residues.

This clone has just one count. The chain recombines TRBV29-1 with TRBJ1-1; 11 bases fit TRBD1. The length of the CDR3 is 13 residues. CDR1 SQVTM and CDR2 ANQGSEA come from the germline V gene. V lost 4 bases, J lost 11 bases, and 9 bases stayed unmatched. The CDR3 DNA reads TGCAGCGTTGGATCCGGACAGGGGGCGAGTGCTTTCTTT. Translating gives CSVGSGQGASAFF.

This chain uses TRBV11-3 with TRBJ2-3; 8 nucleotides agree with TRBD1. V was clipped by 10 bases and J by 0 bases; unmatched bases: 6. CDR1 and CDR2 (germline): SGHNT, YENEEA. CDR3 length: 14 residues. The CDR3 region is CATSDRVSTDTQYF. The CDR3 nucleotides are TGTGCCACCTCGGACAGGGTTAGCACAGATACGCAGTATTTT.

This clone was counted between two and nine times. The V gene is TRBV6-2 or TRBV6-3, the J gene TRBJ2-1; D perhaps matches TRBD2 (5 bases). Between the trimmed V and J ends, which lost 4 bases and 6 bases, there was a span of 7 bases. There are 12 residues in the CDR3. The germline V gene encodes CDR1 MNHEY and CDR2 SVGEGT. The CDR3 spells CASSWAGNEQFF. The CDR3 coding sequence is TGTGCCAGCAGTTGGGCGGGCAATGAGCAGTTCTTC.

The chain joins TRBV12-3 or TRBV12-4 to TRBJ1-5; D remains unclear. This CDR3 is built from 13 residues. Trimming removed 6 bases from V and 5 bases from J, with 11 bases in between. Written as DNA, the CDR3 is TGTGCCAGCAGCTTCGGGAACGATCAGCCCCAGCATTTT. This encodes CASSFGNDQPQHF.

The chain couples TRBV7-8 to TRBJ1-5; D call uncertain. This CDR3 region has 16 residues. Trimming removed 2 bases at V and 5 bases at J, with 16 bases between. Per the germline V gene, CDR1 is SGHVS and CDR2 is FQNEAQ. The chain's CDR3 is CASSLYSPVSDQPQHF. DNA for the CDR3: TGTGCCAGCAGCTTATATAGCCCGGTGAGCGATCAGCCCCAGCATTTT.

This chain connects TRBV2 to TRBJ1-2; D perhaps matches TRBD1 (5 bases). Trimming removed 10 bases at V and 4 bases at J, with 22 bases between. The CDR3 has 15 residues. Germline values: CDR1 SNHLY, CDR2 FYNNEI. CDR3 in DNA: TGTGCCACCACCCTCCTCAGGGTATTTACCTATGGCTACACCTTC. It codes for CATTLLRVFTYGYTF.

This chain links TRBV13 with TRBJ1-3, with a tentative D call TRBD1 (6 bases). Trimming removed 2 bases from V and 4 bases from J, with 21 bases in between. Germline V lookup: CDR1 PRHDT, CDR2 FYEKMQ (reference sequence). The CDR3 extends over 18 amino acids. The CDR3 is CASSLNPQGLDSGNTIYF. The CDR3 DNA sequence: TGTGCCAGCAGCTTAAATCCGCAGGGGCTGGACTCAGGAAACACCATATATTTT.